Sequencing of this T cell receptor (beta chain) was carried out in a study of cytomegalovirus exposure and HLA in healthy donors. PCR was performed using 60 Vbeta and 13 Jbeta primers. Sequencing was performed with immunoSEQ multiplex PCR; in TCRdb, only in-frame clones are kept and a portion is missing. The data show 90,000 to 110,000 clones, more than 9.5% seen once. Turning to this clone: Its antigen remains unknown.

Study-level points and caveats: By HLA locus, TCR association rates varied in a later analysis, with DRB1 showing the most and HLA-C the fewest. Accurate predictions that matched the HLA-A and HLA-B alleles of most subjects were reportedly made from TCR beta sequences. With later analysis, a missense DCLRE1C variant became linked to TCR beta V- and J-gene trimming.

The sequence derives from a middle-aged man in good health and CMV-seropositive. The sequenced material came from PBMCs.

The CDR3 loop is CSPAPTSGKSYEQYF. Here the CDR3 DNA reads TGCAGCCCTGCCCCGACTAGCGGGAAGTCCTACGAGCAGTACTTC. The chain has TRBV29-1 and TRBJ2-7; 11 bases are shared with TRBD2. The CDR3 has 15 amino acids. The germline CDR1 and CDR2 sequences are SQVTM and ANQGSEA. V was clipped by 8 bases and J by 1 base; unmatched bases: 10.